This TCR beta chain is from a study of T cell responses to AZD1222 COVID-19 vaccine. Sequencing used immunoSEQ multiplex PCR; TCRdb keeps in-frame clones, though not all of them. This table holds about 140,000 clones, roughly 90% found once. Germline CDR1 SGHDT, CDR2 YYEEEE. V was pared by 4 bases and J by 2 bases, with 10 bases between. The CDR3 is made up of 14 amino acids. J is TRBJ2-1 and V is TRBV5-6; D ambiguous. The clonotype comes from an adult in good health. Sequenced material: peripheral blood, taken on day 0 of AZD1222 vaccination. In DNA form, the CDR3 reads TGTGCCAGCAGCACCGACCCGGCCTACAATGAGCAGTTCTTC. Translation: CASSTDPAYNEQFF.